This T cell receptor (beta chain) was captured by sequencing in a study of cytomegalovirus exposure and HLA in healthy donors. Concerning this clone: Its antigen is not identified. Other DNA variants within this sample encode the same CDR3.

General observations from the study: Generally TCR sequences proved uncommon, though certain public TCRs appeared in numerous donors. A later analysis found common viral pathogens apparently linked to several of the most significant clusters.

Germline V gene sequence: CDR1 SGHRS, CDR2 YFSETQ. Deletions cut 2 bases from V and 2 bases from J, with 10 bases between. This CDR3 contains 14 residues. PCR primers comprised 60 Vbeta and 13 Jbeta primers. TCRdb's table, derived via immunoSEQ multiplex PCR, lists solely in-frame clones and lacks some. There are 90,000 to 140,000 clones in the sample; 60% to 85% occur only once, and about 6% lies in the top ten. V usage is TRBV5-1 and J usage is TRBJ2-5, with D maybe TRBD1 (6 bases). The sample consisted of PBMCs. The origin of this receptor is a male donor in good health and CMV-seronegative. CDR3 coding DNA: TGCGCCAGCAGCTTAGGCCAGGGGCAAGAGACCCAGTACTTC. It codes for CASSLGQGQETQYF.